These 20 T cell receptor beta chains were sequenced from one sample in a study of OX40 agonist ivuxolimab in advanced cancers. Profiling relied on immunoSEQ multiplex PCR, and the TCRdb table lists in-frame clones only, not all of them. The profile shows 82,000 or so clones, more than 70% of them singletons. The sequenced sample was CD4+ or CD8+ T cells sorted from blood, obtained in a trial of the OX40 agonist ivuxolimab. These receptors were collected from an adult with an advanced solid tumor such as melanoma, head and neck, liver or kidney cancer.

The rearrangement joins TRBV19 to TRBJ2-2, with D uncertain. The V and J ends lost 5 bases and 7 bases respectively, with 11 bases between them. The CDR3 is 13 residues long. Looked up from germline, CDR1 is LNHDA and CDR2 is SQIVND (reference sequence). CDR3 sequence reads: CASSAFGHGELFF. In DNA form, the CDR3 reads TGTGCCAGTAGTGCCTTCGGCCACGGGGAGCTGTTTTTT.

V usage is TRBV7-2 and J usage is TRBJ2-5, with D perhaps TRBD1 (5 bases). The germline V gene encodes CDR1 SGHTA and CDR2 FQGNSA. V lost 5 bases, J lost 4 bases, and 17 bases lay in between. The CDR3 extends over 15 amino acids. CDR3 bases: TGTGCCAGCAGCCCGATCAGGGCAGCAGGAGAGACCCAGTACTTC. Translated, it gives CASSPIRAAGETQYF.

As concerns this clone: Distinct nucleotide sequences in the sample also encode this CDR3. For the CDR3, the DNA is TGTGCCAGCAGCCAGGGACAAGAGACCCAGTACTTC. It yields the protein CASSQGQETQYF. This chain joins TRBV28 and TRBJ2-5; possibly TRBD1 for D (5 bases). The V and J ends lost 6 bases and 2 bases respectively, with 7 bases between them. Germline CDR1 reads MDHEN; CDR2 reads SYDVKM. This CDR3 spans 12 amino acids.

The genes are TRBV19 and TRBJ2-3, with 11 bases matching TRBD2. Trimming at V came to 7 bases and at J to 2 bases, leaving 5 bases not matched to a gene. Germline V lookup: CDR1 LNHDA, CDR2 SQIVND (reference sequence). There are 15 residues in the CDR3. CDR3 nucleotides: TGTGCCAGTAAACTAGCGGGGGAACACACAGATACGCAGTATTTT. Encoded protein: CASKLAGEHTDTQYF.

In nucleotides, the CDR3 is TGCGCCAGCAGTGAGTCCGGGCGAGAAAAACTGTTTTTT. Translated, it gives CASSESGREKLFF. The chain combines TRBV10-1 with TRBJ1-4; D gene ambiguous. Germline CDR1 and CDR2: WNHNN and SYGVQD (reference sequence). Trimming removed 0 bases at V and 8 bases at J, with 7 bases between. The CDR3 consists of 13 residues.

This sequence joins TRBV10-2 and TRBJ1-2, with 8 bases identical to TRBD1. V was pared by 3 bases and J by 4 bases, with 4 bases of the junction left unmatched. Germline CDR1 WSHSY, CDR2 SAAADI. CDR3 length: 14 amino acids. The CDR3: CASSDQGAGYGYTF. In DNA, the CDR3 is TGCGCCAGCAGTGACCAGGGGGCGGGCTATGGCTACACCTTC.

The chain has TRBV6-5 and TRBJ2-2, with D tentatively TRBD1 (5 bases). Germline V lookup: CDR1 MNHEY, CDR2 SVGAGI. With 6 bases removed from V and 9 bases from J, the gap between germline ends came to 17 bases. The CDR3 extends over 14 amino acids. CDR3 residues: CASSDADIWRELFF. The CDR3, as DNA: TGTGCCAGCAGCGACGCGGACATTTGGCGGGAGCTGTTTTTT.

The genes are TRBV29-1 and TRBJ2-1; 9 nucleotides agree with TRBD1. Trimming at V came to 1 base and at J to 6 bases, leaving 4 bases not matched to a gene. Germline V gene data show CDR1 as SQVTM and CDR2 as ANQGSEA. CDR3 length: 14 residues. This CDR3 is CSVEVTGGSNEQFF. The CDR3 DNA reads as TGCAGCGTTGAAGTGACAGGGGGGAGCAATGAGCAGTTCTTC.

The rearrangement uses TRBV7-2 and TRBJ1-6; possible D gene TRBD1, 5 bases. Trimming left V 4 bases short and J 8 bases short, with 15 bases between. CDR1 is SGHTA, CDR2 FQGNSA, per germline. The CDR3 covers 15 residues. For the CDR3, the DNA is TGTGCCAGCAGCTGGACGGGGGGAGGGGATTCACCCCTCCACTTT. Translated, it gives CASSWTGGGDSPLHF.

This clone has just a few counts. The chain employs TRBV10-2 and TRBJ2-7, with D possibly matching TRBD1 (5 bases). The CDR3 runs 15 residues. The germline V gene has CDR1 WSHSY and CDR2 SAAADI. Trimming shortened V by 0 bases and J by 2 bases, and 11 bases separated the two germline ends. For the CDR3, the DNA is TGCGCCAGCAGTGAGTCGACAGTCGAGGCCTACGAGCAGTACTTC. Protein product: CASSESTVEAYEQYF.

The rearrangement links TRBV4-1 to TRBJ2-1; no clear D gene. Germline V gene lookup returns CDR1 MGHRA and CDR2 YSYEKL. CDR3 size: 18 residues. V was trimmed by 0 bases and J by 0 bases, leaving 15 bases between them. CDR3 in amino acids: CASSQDYGGPSSYNEQFF. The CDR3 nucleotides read TGCGCCAGCAGCCAAGATTACGGCGGTCCGAGCTCCTACAATGAGCAGTTCTTC.

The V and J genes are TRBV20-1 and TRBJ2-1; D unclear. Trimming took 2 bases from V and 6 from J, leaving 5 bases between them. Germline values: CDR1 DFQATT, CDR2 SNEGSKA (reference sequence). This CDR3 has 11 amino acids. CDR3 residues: CSARQVNEQFF. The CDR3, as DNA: TGCAGTGCTAGACAGGTCAATGAGCAGTTCTTC.

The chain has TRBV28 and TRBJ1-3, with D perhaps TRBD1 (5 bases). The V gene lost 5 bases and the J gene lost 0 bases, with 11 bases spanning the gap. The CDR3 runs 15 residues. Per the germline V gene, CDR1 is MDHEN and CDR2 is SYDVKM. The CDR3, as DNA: TGTGCCAGCAGTGTGTGGGGGGTCTCTGGAAACACCATATATTTT. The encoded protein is CASSVWGVSGNTIYF.

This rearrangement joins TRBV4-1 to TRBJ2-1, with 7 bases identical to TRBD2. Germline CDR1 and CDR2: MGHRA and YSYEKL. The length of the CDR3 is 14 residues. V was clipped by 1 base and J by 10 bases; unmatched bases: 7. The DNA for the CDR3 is TGCGCCAGCAGCCAAGGACCGGGGGGAGGGGAGCAGTTCTTC. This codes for CASSQGPGGGEQFF.

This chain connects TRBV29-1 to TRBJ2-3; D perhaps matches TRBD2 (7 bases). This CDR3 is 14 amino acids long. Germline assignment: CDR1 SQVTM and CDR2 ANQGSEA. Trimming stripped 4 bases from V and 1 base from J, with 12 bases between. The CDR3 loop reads CSVARGGRTDTQYF. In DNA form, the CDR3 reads TGCAGCGTTGCCCGCGGGGGCCGCACAGATACGCAGTATTTT.

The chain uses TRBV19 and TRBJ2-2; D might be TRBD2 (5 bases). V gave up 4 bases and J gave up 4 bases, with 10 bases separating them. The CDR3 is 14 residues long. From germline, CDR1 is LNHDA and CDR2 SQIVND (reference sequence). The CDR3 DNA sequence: TGTGCCAGTAGTACGGGAATCATCACCGGGGAGCTGTTTTTT. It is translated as CASSTGIITGELFF. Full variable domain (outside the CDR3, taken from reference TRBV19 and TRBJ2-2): DGGITQSPKYLFRKEGQNVTLSCEQNLNHDAMYWYRQDPGQGLRLIYYSQIVNDFQKGDIAEGYSVSREKKESFPLTVTSAQKNPTAFYLCASSTGIITGELFFGEGSRLTVL.

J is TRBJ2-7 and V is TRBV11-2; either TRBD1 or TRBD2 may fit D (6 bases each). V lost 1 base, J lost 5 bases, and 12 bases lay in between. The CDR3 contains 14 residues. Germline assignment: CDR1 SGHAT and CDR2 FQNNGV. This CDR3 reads CASSLVWGADEQYF. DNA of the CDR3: TGTGCCAGCAGCTTAGTTTGGGGGGCGGACGAGCAGTACTTC.

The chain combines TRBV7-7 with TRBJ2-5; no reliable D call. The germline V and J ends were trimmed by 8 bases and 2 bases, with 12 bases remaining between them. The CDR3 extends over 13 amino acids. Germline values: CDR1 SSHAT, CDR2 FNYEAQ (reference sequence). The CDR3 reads CASGLSRQETQYF. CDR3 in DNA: TGTGCCAGCGGTCTCAGTCGGCAAGAGACCCAGTACTTC.

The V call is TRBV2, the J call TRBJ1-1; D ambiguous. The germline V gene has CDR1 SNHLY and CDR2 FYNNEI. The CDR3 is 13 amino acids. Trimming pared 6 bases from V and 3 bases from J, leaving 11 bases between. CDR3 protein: CASRRGEDTEAFF. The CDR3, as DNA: TGTGCCAGCAGACGGGGAGAGGACACTGAAGCTTTCTTT.

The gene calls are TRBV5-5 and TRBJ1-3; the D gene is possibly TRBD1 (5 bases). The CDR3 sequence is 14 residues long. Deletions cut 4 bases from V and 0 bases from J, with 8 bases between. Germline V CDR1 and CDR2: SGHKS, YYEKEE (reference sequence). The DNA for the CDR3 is TGTGCCAGCAGCCAGGGATTCTCTGGAAACACCATATATTTT. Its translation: CASSQGFSGNTIYF.